This T cell receptor beta chain was profiled in a study of CD8+CD57+ T cells in acquired aplastic anemia. Background on the study: Sorted CD4+ and CD8+ cells gave a mean 3.2 ug DNA, range roughly 0.2 to 27.4 ug.

This clonotype was observed many times. Germline CDR1 reads LNHNV; CDR2 reads YYDKDF (reference sequence). Between the trimmed V and J ends, which lost 0 bases and 4 bases, there was a span of 3 bases. This CDR3 is 12 amino acids long. For CDR3 and TCR beta VDJ profiling, genomic DNA was the template used. One entry per CDR3 protein results from TCRdb running MiXCR on the reads. The sample carries fewer than 200,000 distinct CDR3 sequences, around half recorded once. Flow cytometry had shown expanded CD8+CD57+ cells in the patients chosen for sequencing. This sequence originates from a human donor with aplastic anemia. Sequences were obtained from sorted CD4+, CD8+, or CD8+CD57+ T cells (not recorded which) from PBMCs. This chain joins TRBV15 and TRBJ2-5; D unclear. The CDR3 DNA reads TGTGCCACCAGCAGAGATCGAGAGACCCAGTACTTC. This encodes CATSRDRETQYF.